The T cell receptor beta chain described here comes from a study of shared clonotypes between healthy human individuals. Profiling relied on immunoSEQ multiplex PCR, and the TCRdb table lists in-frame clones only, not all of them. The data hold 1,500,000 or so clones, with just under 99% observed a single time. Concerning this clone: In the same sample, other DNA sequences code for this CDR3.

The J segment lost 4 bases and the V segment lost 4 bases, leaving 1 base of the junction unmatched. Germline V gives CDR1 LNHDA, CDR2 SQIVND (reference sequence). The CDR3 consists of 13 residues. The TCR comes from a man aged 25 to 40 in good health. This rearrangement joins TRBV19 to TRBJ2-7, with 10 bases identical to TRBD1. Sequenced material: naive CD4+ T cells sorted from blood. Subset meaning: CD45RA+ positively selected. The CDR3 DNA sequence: TGTGCCAGTAGTACGGGACAGGGGTACGAGCAGTACTTC. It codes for CASSTGQGYEQYF.